These 18 T cell receptor beta chains came from one sample sequenced in a study of OX40 agonist ivuxolimab in advanced cancers. The table came from immunoSEQ multiplex PCR; TCRdb's copy has only in-frame clones and leaves some out. Of about 100,000 clones listed, 90% are singletons. The material was CD4+ or CD8+ T cells sorted from blood, obtained in a trial of the OX40 agonist ivuxolimab. The receptors derive from an adult with an advanced solid tumor such as melanoma, head and neck, liver or kidney cancer.

The V and J genes are TRBV15 and TRBJ1-2, with unresolved D. Trimming took 0 bases from V and 8 from J, leaving 10 bases between them. The CDR3 is made up of 13 amino acids. Germline CDR1 reads LNHNV; CDR2 reads YYDKDF (reference sequence). The CDR3 DNA sequence: TGTGCCACCAGCAGAGATTTCCGGGCAGGCTACACCTTC. Protein: CATSRDFRAGYTF.

The rearrangement links TRBV7-8 to TRBJ2-5; D remains ambiguous. The CDR3 is 13 amino acids. Germline lookup yields CDR1 SGHVS and CDR2 FQNEAQ. Trimming removed 0 bases from V and 4 bases from J, with 6 bases in between. The CDR3 loop reads CASSLAARETQYF. The CDR3, as DNA: TGTGCCAGCAGCTTAGCGGCGAGAGAGACCCAGTACTTC.

The CDR3 DNA follows: TGTGCCACCTCCCTGACAGGGGGCACCGGGGAGCTGTTTTTT. Translation: CATSLTGGTGELFF. The V call is TRBV19, the J call TRBJ2-2, with 9 bases lining up with TRBD1. After removal of 10 bases from V and 4 bases from J, the junction contained 7 bases not matched to a gene. This CDR3 is 14 amino acids long. CDR1 is LNHDA and CDR2 is SQIVND in the germline V gene (reference sequence). Supplemented by reference TRBV19 and TRBJ2-2, the full variable domain reads DGGITQSPKYLFRKEGQNVTLSCEQNLNHDAMYWYRQDPGQGLRLIYYSQIVNDFQKGDIAEGYSVSREKKESFPLTVTSAQKNPTAFYLCATSLTGGTGELFFGEGSRLTVL.

In the case of this clone: One junction end disagrees with the germline gene, perhaps due to a read error. This chain connects TRBV15 to TRBJ2-2; 9 bases are a match to TRBD2. This CDR3 is built from 18 residues. The germline CDR1 and CDR2 sequences are LNHNV and YYDKDF (reference sequence). CDR3 nucleotide sequence: TGTGCCACCAGCAGTGGTCGCTCAGGACTAGCGAAAACCGGGGAGCTGTTTTTT. Protein sequence: CATSSGRSGLAKTGELFF.

The CDR3 DNA follows: TGCGCCAGCAGCCCCTGGGACAGCACTGAAGCTTTCTTT. Translating it yields CASSPWDSTEAFF. The chain uses TRBV5-1 and TRBJ1-1, with 7 positions matching TRBD1. The CDR3 extends over 13 amino acids. V lost 4 bases, J lost 4 bases, and 4 bases stayed unmatched. CDR1 is SGHRS, CDR2 YFSETQ, per germline.

V gene TRBV15 combines with J gene TRBJ1-2; tentative D call: TRBD1 (6 bases). CDR3 length: 14 amino acids. Germline CDR1 and CDR2: LNHNV and YYDKDF (reference sequence). The ends were cut back, 1 base at V and 7 bases at J, with 13 bases in the middle. The CDR3 here is CATSRGQAPSGYTF. The CDR3 region has the DNA TGTGCCACCAGCAGAGGACAGGCCCCTAGTGGCTACACCTTC.

The chain couples TRBV28 to TRBJ2-5; 7 nucleotides align to TRBD1. The CDR3 is 15 amino acids. Per germline, CDR1 MDHEN and CDR2 SYDVKM. Germline trimming cut 3 bases from V and 3 bases from J; bases unmatched to any gene: 7. CDR3 region: CASSFGKTGKETQYF. The CDR3 DNA is TGTGCCAGCAGTTTTGGGAAGACAGGGAAAGAGACCCAGTACTTC.

The rearrangement joins TRBV7-2 to TRBJ1-4; tentative D call: TRBD1 (6 bases). The CDR3 length is 14 residues. Trimming cost V 5 bases and J 8 bases, with 15 bases left between them. Looked up from germline, CDR1 is SGHTA and CDR2 is FQGNSA. The chain's CDR3 is CASSQGGAGEKLFF. In DNA form, the CDR3 reads TGTGCCAGCAGCCAAGGGGGGGCCGGGGAAAAACTGTTTTTT.

CDR3 DNA sequence: TGCGCCAGCAGCTTGCTCCTGGGTAACACCGGGGAGCTGTTTTTT. It translates to CASSLLLGNTGELFF. The chain recombines TRBV5-1 with TRBJ2-2, with D uncertain. The V gene's germline CDR1 is SGHRS and CDR2 YFSETQ. V was shortened by 1 base and J by 2 bases, with 9 bases between the two germline ends. The CDR3 runs to 15 residues.

The V gene is TRBV28, the J gene TRBJ1-1; 7 bases align to TRBD1. This CDR3 has 15 amino acids. The ends lost 4 bases at V and 6 bases at J; junction bases unmatched: 11. The germline CDR1 and CDR2 sequences are MDHEN and SYDVKM. CDR3 bases: TGTGCCAGCAGTTCCCTCACAGGGGTGAGAGCTGAAGCTTTCTTT. Translating it yields CASSSLTGVRAEAFF.

The chain is built from TRBV7-9 and TRBJ2-1; D possibly corresponds to TRBD1 (6 bases). CDR3 length: 15 residues. Trimming removed 4 bases at V and 9 bases at J, with 19 bases between. CDR1 SEHNR and CDR2 FQNEAQ come from the germline V gene (reference sequence). In DNA, the CDR3 is TGTGCCAGCAGCTCCCACAAGGACAGTCATAGTGAGCAGTTCTTC. Its protein is CASSSHKDSHSEQFF. The whole variable domain, remainder taken from reference TRBV7-9 and TRBJ2-1, is DTGVSQNPRHKITKRGQNVTFRCDPISEHNRLYWYRQTLGQGPEFLTYFQNEAQLEKSRLLSDRFSAERPKGSFSTLEIQRTEQGDSAMYLCASSSHKDSHSEQFFGPGTRLTVL.

The chain links TRBV2 to TRBJ2-7; no reliable D call. V was cut by 2 bases and J by 7 bases, with 9 bases left in between. Germline CDR1 is SNHLY and CDR2 is FYNNEI. This CDR3 is built from 12 residues. DNA of the CDR3: TGTGCCAGCAGTGAATCGCACCGGGAGCAGTACTTC. Amino acid sequence: CASSESHREQYF.

A remark on this clone: Other DNA sequences in this specimen translate into the identical CDR3. The V gene is TRBV7-8, the J gene TRBJ2-7; D call uncertain. Per the germline V gene, CDR1 is SGHVS and CDR2 is FQNEAQ. Trimming shortened V by 3 bases and J by 4 bases, and 7 bases separated the two germline ends. This CDR3 contains 12 residues. CDR3 in DNA: TGTGCCAGCAGCTTTCTCAGTTACGAGCAGTACTTC. Amino acid sequence: CASSFLSYEQYF.

This clone was observed once. An end of the junction differs from the germline gene, which may be a read error. The chain recombines TRBV7-2 with TRBJ2-1; 8 bases match TRBD2. From germline, CDR1 is SGHTA and CDR2 FQGNSA. CDR3 size: 15 residues. CDR3 bases: TGTGCCAGCAGCGTAGCGGGAACCCTGTACAATGAGCAGTTCTTC. Residues: CASSVAGTLYNEQFF.

This clone was seen just once. The genes are TRBV27 and TRBJ1-2; the match to TRBD1 covers 8 bases. The V gene's germline CDR1 is MNHEY and CDR2 SMNVEV (reference sequence). Trimming at V came to 5 bases and at J to 11 bases, leaving 10 bases not matched to a gene. This CDR3 is 13 amino acids long. CDR3 in DNA: TGTGCCAGCAGTGTTCCGGGACAGGAGGATTACACCTTC. Its translation is CASSVPGQEDYTF.

This clone was seen only a few times. Within the sample, other DNA sequences also encode this same CDR3. This chain's CDR3 is CASSQRGGGEKLFF. The DNA for the CDR3 is TGTGCCAGCAGCCAGAGGGGCGGCGGGGAAAAACTGTTTTTT. The chain couples TRBV7-9 to TRBJ1-4; possibly TRBD1 for D (5 bases). V was shortened by 5 bases and J by 8 bases, with 15 bases between the two germline ends. Germline V gives CDR1 SEHNR, CDR2 FQNEAQ (reference sequence). This CDR3 has 14 amino acids.

The genes are TRBV15 and TRBJ1-2; no definite D call. V gave up 1 base and J gave up 4 bases, with 7 bases separating them. Germline CDR1 reads LNHNV; CDR2 reads YYDKDF (reference sequence). CDR3 size: 13 residues. The CDR3 here is CATSRGASYGYTF. The CDR3 nucleotides are TGTGCCACCAGCAGAGGGGCCTCCTATGGCTACACCTTC.

This clone has just one count. This chain joins TRBV2 and TRBJ1-1; D uncertain. V gave up 6 bases and J gave up 0 bases, with 8 bases separating them. The length of the CDR3 is 13 residues. Germline loops: CDR1 SNHLY, CDR2 FYNNEI. The CDR3 is CASSMRLNTEAFF. In DNA form, the CDR3 reads TGTGCCAGCAGCATGCGACTGAACACTGAAGCTTTCTTT.